The 7 T cell receptor beta chains given below trace back to one sample, sequenced in a study of cytomegalovirus exposure and HLA in healthy donors. The PCR was carried out with 60 Vbeta primers and 13 Jbeta primers. Produced via immunoSEQ multiplex PCR; TCRdb's table is partial and in-frame only. The profile shows about 120,000 clones, approximately 17% of them singletons. Sequences were obtained from PBMCs. The receptors shown here come from a female donor in good health and CMV-seropositive.

V gene TRBV6-1 combines with J gene TRBJ2-7; 7 nucleotides agree with TRBD1. The V and J ends lost 6 bases and 3 bases, in that order; junction bases with no gene match: 11. Germline-derived CDR1 and CDR2 are MNHNS and SASEGT. The CDR3 length is 15 residues. The CDR3 loop is CASRGTGTADYEQYF. CDR3 in DNA: TGTGCCAGCAGGGGGACCGGGACAGCTGACTACGAGCAGTACTTC.

This CDR3 reads CASSLYGATNEKLFF. CDR3 DNA sequence: TGTGCCAGCAGCTTGTACGGGGCAACTAATGAAAAACTGTTTTTT. The chain links TRBV5-4 to TRBJ1-4, with D hard to call. This CDR3 region has 15 residues. Trimming pared 1 base from V and 0 bases from J, leaving 7 bases between. CDR1 is SGHNT and CDR2 is YYREEE in the germline V gene (reference sequence).

This clone was counted only a few times. The chain uses TRBV30 and TRBJ2-6; weak D call: TRBD1 (5 bases). V lost 2 bases to trimming and J lost 0 bases, with 11 bases between them. CDR3 size: 16 residues. Germline CDR1 reads GTSNPN; CDR2 reads SVGIG (reference sequence). CDR3 bases: TGTGCCTGGAGTAAAACAGGCAGCTCTGGGGCCAACGTCCTGACTTTC. Translation: CAWSKTGSSGANVLTF.

This clone was detected a few times. The chain is built from TRBV5-4 and TRBJ2-4; a possible D gene is TRBD2 (5 bases). The CDR3 length is 15 residues. Germline V gene sequence: CDR1 SGHNT, CDR2 YYREEE (reference sequence). Trimming took 1 base from V and 15 from J, leaving 23 bases between them. CDR3 region: CASSLLSLASRVWYF. The CDR3 bases are TGTGCCAGCAGCTTGTTATCTTTGGCTAGCCGGGTCTGGTACTTC.

This CDR3 reads CASSALAGGVSGEQFF. CDR3 bases: TGTGCCAGCAGCGCCCTAGCGGGAGGGGTTTCTGGGGAGCAGTTCTTC. The genes are TRBV7-2 and TRBJ2-1; 12 bases agree with TRBD2. This CDR3 has 16 residues. Germline loops: CDR1 SGHTA, CDR2 FQGNSA. Trimming at V came to 5 bases and at J to 10 bases, leaving 12 bases not matched to a gene.

This clone was counted only a few times. This sequence joins TRBV6-6 and TRBJ1-5; 8 bases fit TRBD1. The CDR3 consists of 15 residues. Germline trimming cut 5 bases from V and 2 bases from J; bases unmatched to any gene: 5. CDR1 is MNHNY and CDR2 is SVGAGI in the germline V gene (reference sequence). The CDR3 DNA is TGTGCCAGCAGTCTCCCGACAGGGGGCAATCAGCCCCAGCATTTT. Residues: CASSLPTGGNQPQHF.

There are a few counts of this clone. This chain connects TRBV19 to TRBJ2-7, with a possible D match to TRBD2 (5 bases). The CDR3 length is 15 residues. Trimming cost V 0 bases and J 6 bases, with 15 bases left between them. The germline CDR1 and CDR2 sequences are LNHDA and SQIVND (reference sequence). In nucleotides, the CDR3 is TGTGCCAGTAGTATAGAGGCGGGCCTGGCTGGCGAGCAGTACTTC. Its protein product is CASSIEAGLAGEQYF.